Detailed here is one TCR beta chain. Profiling relied on immunoSEQ multiplex PCR, and the TCRdb table lists in-frame clones only, not all of them. Altogether a few hundred thousand clones are present, 90% being singletons, with the ten largest covering under 0.7%. Participants, roughly 18 to 90 years old, spanned about 26 US areas. The data were taken from a study of blood T cell repertoires in COVID-19. Study information: From T cells, B-cell-depleted T cells, or PBMCs came the material, which was cDNA or gDNA.

V gave up 6 bases and J gave up 3 bases, with 15 bases separating them. This CDR3 has 14 amino acids. The germline V gene has CDR1 ENHRY and CDR2 SYGVKD. The sequence derives from a man aged 18 to 29 who had recovered from COVID-19. The chain links TRBV10-3 to TRBJ2-7; possibly TRBD2 for D (6 bases). What was sequenced was PBMCs or T cells enriched from blood (not recorded which). The CDR3 DNA sequence: TGTGCCATCAGACGGGACTCTACCTTCTACGAGCAGTACTTC. Its protein is CAIRRDSTFYEQYF.